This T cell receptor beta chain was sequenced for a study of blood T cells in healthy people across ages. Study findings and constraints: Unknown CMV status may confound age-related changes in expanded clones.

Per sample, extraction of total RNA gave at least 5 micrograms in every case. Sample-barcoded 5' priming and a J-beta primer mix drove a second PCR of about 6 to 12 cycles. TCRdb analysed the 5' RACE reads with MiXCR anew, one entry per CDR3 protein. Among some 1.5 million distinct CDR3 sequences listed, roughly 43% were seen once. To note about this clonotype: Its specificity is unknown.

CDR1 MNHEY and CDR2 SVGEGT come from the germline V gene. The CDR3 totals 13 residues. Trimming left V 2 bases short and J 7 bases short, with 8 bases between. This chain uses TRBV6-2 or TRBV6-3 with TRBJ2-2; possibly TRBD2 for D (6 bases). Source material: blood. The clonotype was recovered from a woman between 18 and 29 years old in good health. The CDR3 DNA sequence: TGTGCCAGCAGTTACGGAGGGTTCGGGGAGCTGTTTTTT. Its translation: CASSYGGFGELFF.